This TCR beta chain was identified in a study of cytomegalovirus exposure and HLA in healthy donors. In the study overall: In a previous analysis, around 110 million unique TCR beta sequences were found from 150 million to 200 million T cells.

The PCR used 60 Vbeta and 13 Jbeta primers. TCRdb's copy holds only in-frame clones and misses some; the assay was immunoSEQ multiplex PCR. The listing records over 100,000 clones. Study results and limitations: In a later analysis, at a false discovery rate of 0.05, 16,951 TCR beta sequences matched HLA alleles.

A word on this clone: Its antigen is currently unknown.

Deletions cut 5 bases from V and 1 base from J, with 8 bases between. Looked up from germline, CDR1 is LGHNT and CDR2 is FRNRAP. The CDR3 consists of 14 residues. Sequencing was performed on PBMCs. The rearrangement links TRBV12-5 to TRBJ1-4; possible D gene TRBD1, 5 bases. This receptor was identified in a man aged 30 to 39 in good health and CMV-seronegative. This chain's CDR3 is CASGPGITNEKLFF. CDR3 sequence (DNA): TGTGCTAGTGGTCCAGGGATAACTAATGAAAAACTGTTTTTT.